A selection of T cell receptor beta chains follows, all from one sample in a study of blood T cells in healthy people across ages. TCRdb reanalysed the 5' RACE reads using MiXCR and keeps one entry per CDR3 protein. Of 790,000 or so distinct CDR3 sequences in the sample, less than 60% are singletons; the top ten hold 15% to 20%. What was sequenced was blood. The source of these receptors is a man older than 75 in good health. Both conserved end residues are part of each CDR3. The D gene is left open where the match is weak. Not every row has a clone size; where given, it reads once, few, many or a size class.

>-|TRBJ2-1|TRBV7-2|-
TGTGCCAGCAGCTTACCGGGGAGGCCCCACAATGAGCAGTTCTTC
CASSLPGRPHNEQFF
>-|TRBJ2-7|TRBV25-1|-
TGTGCCAGCAGTGAATATGGACGGGGCCTAGACGAGCAGTACTTC
CASSEYGRGLDEQYF
>-|TRBJ2-5|TRBV15|-
TGTGCCACCGGGGTTGTGCCCGAGACCCAGTACTTC
CATGVVPETQYF
>-|TRBJ2-4|TRBV30|-
TGTGCCTGGAGTTACCCCGGGACCAAAAACATTCAGTACTTC
CAWSYPGTKNIQYF
>few|TRBJ1-3|TRBV12-3/TRBV12-4|-
TGTGCCAGCAGAGGGGGATTCTCTGGAAACACCATATATTTT
CASRGGFSGNTIYF
>-|TRBJ2-5|TRBV7-9|-
TGTGCCAGCAGCTTAGGAAACACCCAAGAGACCCAGTACTTC
CASSLGNTQETQYF
>many|TRBJ2-3|TRBV9|-
TGTGCCAGCAGCCCCTCCCATGCGCCGGGCACAGATACGCAGTATTTT
CASSPSHAPGTDTQYF
>-|TRBJ2-2|TRBV2|-
TGTGCCAGCAGTGAATCCCGAGAGGGAGAGAGCACCGGGGAGCTGTTTTTT
CASSESREGESTGELFF
>-|TRBJ2-5|TRBV9|TRBD2
TGTGCCAGCAGCCCTCGGACTAGTCCGGAGACCCAGTACTTC
CASSPRTSPETQYF
>-|TRBJ2-7|TRBV20-1|TRBD1
TGCAGTGCCCAGGGACAGGGGGACCACGAGCAGTACTTC
CSAQGQGDHEQYF
>-|TRBJ2-1|TRBV20-1|-
TGCAGTGCTAGAGAATGGGAGACCCAGTTCTTC
CSAREWETQFF
>-|TRBJ2-7|TRBV29-1|-
TGCAGCGTTGAAGATATCCTAACCTACGAGCAGTACTTC
CSVEDILTYEQYF
>-|TRBJ2-3|TRBV12-3/TRBV12-4|-
TGTGCCAGCAGTTCCCGTTTGCTCGATACGCAGTATTTT
CASSSRLLDTQYF
>-|TRBJ2-7|TRBV28|-
TGTGCCAGCATAACTGGGGCGACGGGAAAACGCTACGAGCAGTGCTTC
CASITGATGKRYEQCF
>-|TRBJ2-4|TRBV24-1|TRBD1
TGTGCCACCAGTCCAGGACAGGGTGGATTCAACATTCAGTACTTC
CATSPGQGGFNIQYF
>-|TRBJ2-3|TRBV2|TRBD2
TGTGCCACAAGTGAAGCCGGGACTAGCGATAGCACAGATACGCAGTATTTT
CATSEAGTSDSTDTQYF
>few|TRBJ2-3|TRBV7-9|-
TGTGCCAGCACCATTGGGGGAGACGTAGATACGCAGTATTTT
CASTIGGDVDTQYF
>-|TRBJ2-1|TRBV28|-
TGTGCCAGCAGTTTGGATCGGGCCACCTACATTGAGCAGTTCTTC
CASSLDRATYIEQFF
>-|TRBJ2-5|TRBV5-6|TRBD1
TGTGCCAGCAGCGGGCTGACAGGGGGAACTGGCCAAGAGACCCAGTACTTC
CASSGLTGGTGQETQYF
>-|TRBJ2-5|TRBV12-3/TRBV12-4|-
TGTGCCAGCAGTTTAGATCAGGGGCACCAAGAGACCCAGTACTTC
CASSLDQGHQETQYF